This T cell receptor (beta chain) was captured in a study of blood T cell repertoires in COVID-19. For the study at large: Italy, Spain and the United States were the sources of the convalescent and acute COVID-19 samples. PBMCs, B-cell-depleted T cells, or T cells provided the cDNA or gDNA that made up the material.

This clone was seen a few times. Germline CDR1 is SQVTM and CDR2 is ANQGSEA. CDR3 length equals 13 residues. The V segment lost 4 bases and the J segment 2 bases; nucleotides outside the gene matches: 2. TCRdb's copy holds only in-frame clones and misses some; the assay was immunoSEQ multiplex PCR. Seen here are some 270,000 clones, roughly four fifths observed once, and the top ten hold roughly 3.6%. The sequencing input was PBMCs or T cells enriched from blood (not recorded which). The chain recombines TRBV29-1 with TRBJ2-7; 10 nucleotides line up with TRBD1. The receptor's source is a man aged 50 to 60 who had recovered from COVID-19. The chain's CDR3 is CSVVTGGPYEQYF. In nucleotides, the CDR3 is TGCAGCGTTGTGACAGGGGGCCCCTACGAGCAGTACTTC.